The rows below give T cell receptor beta chains drawn from one sample of a study of blood T cell repertoires in COVID-19. Data came from immunoSEQ multiplex PCR; TCRdb stores just in-frame clones and leaves some out. The table includes under 250,000 clones, over 75% detected once. The sequenced material came from PBMCs or T cells enriched from blood (not recorded which). These receptor sequences come from a woman aged 60 to 75 who had recovered from COVID-19. The CDR3 runs from the conserved cysteine through the conserved F or W. D genes are given only for firm matches. Not every row has a clone size; where given, it reads once, few, many or a size class.

TGTGCCAGCAGCCAAGGGGGCAGGGTTGCTAATGAAAAACTGTTTTTT,CASSQGGRVANEKLFF,16,-,TRBV14,TRBJ1-4,once
TGTGCCAGCTCATCGGAACAGGCGGAGCAGTACTTC,CASSSEQAEQYF,12,-,TRBV18,TRBJ2-7,-
TGTGCCAGCAGCCCGGGACAGAGCGTGAATGAAAAACTGTTTTTT,CASSPGQSVNEKLFF,15,TRBD1,TRBV5-5,TRBJ1-4,-
TGTGCCAGCAGCTTAGAAGCGGGGGGGATAAATACGCAGTATTTT,CASSLEAGGINTQYF,15,TRBD2,TRBV7-3,TRBJ2-3,-
TGTGCCAGCAGCTCAGCTACAGGGCTAAGCTCCTACGAGCAGTACTTC,CASSSATGLSSYEQYF,16,-,TRBV7-9,TRBJ2-7,-
TGTGCCAGCAGCATGCCTACAGGGAATCCCGGGGAGCTGTTTTTT,CASSMPTGNPGELFF,15,-,TRBV5-4,TRBJ2-2,-
TGTGCCAGCAGACGGGGGGATACGCAGTATTTT,CASRRGDTQYF,11,-,TRBV6-5,TRBJ2-3,-
TGTGCCAGTAGTCCGCGGGGGGGCGGATTCGGGGAGCTGTTTTTT,CASSPRGGGFGELFF,15,TRBD2,TRBV19,TRBJ2-2,-
TGTGCCAGCAGCTTGACCGACAGCCATAATTCACCCCTCCACTTT,CASSLTDSHNSPLHF,15,-,TRBV7-9,TRBJ1-6,-
TGTGCCAGCTCACCAGGGTCAGGGGCTGGAAACACCATATATTTT,CASSPGSGAGNTIYF,15,-,TRBV18,TRBJ1-3,-
TGTGCCAGCAGCCTCTTCTCAGGACTAGCACGGGAAAAACTGTTTTTT,CASSLFSGLAREKLFF,16,-,TRBV13,TRBJ1-4,-
TGTGCCAGTAGTATATTGCCTAGCGGGAGGGGGTTGGGCTACAATGAGCAGTTCTTC,CASSILPSGRGLGYNEQFF,19,TRBD2,TRBV19,TRBJ2-1,-
TGTGCCAGCAGCTTGGACAGTATAAACTATGGCTACACCTTC,CASSLDSINYGYTF,14,-,TRBV5-5,TRBJ1-2,once
TGTGCCAGTAGTACATCCGGGCAGGGGGCGTCTCCCTATGGCTACACCTTC,CASSTSGQGASPYGYTF,17,TRBD1,TRBV19,TRBJ1-2,few